Following are 25 T cell receptor beta chains from one sample sequenced in a study of T cells expressing NK-cell markers. TCRdb reanalyzed the 5' RACE reads and collapses them to one entry per CDR3 protein, without DNA. The sample's table shows about 160,000 distinct CDR3 sequences. The sequenced sample consisted of blood T cells: a sorted CD56 or NKG2C T cell subset, CD4+ or CD8+ T cells, or bulk PBMC T cells (not recorded which). The receptors derive from a woman between 18 and 75 years old in good health.

The chain uses TRBV18 and TRBJ2-7; TCRdb outputs TRBD1, but without DNA this stays unchecked. The CDR3 is 16 amino acids. From germline, CDR1 is KGHSH and CDR2 LQKENI. CDR3 residues: CASSPGGTGGTYEQYF.

The chain recombines TRBV10-3 with TRBJ2-1; TCRdb returns TRBD2, unconfirmable since there is no DNA. This CDR3 contains 12 residues. CDR1 and CDR2 from the germline V gene are ENHRY and SYGVKD. The CDR3 spells CAIRAGGNEQFF.

V usage is TRBV21-1 and J usage is TRBJ2-7; TCRdb's assignment of TRBD2 cannot be checked, as there is no DNA. TRBV21-1 is a documented pseudogene. This CDR3 is built from 13 residues. The CDR3 sequence: CASARGGSYEQYF.

The chain employs TRBV2 and TRBJ2-1; TCRdb's assignment of TRBD2 cannot be checked, as there is no DNA. CDR3 size: 13 residues. Germline V gives CDR1 SNHLY, CDR2 FYNNEI. The CDR3 region is CASTGSLVQEQFF.

V usage is TRBV5-1 and J usage is TRBJ1-6; with no DNA, the TCRdb D assignment of TRBD1 cannot be verified. The CDR3 is made up of 17 amino acids. CDR1 and CDR2 (germline): SGHRS, YFSETQ. CDR3 loop: CASSLSPVQGSQLPLHF.

The rearrangement links TRBV7-6 to TRBJ2-7; TCRdb picks TRBD1, but there is no DNA to check that call. Germline CDR1 SGHVS, CDR2 FNYEAQ. CDR3 size: 15 residues. The chain's CDR3 is CASSLARGAGNEQYF.

V usage is TRBV6-4 and J usage is TRBJ2-7. From germline, CDR1 is MRHNA and CDR2 SNTAGT. The CDR3 spans 15 residues. The CDR3 loop reads CASSGPNGELYEQYF.

CDR3 sequence: CSARISGRETQYF. J is TRBJ2-5 and V is TRBV20-1; the D gene TCRdb calls, TRBD2, cannot be checked with no DNA. There are 13 residues in the CDR3. CDR1 and CDR2 (germline): DFQATT, SNEGSKA (reference sequence).

V gene TRBV5-1 combines with J gene TRBJ2-1; TCRdb outputs TRBD2, but without DNA this stays unchecked. In germline, CDR1 is SGHRS, CDR2 YFSETQ. CDR3 length: 19 amino acids. CDR3 residues: CASSLRSTSGSVSYNEQFF.

This chain connects TRBV7-9 to TRBJ2-3; the D gene TCRdb calls, TRBD2, cannot be checked with no DNA. CDR3 length: 17 amino acids. Per the germline V gene, CDR1 is SEHNR and CDR2 is FQNEAQ (reference sequence). The CDR3 protein is CASSPSLSGGNTDTQYF.

The V gene is TRBV6-2 or TRBV6-3, the J gene TRBJ2-5; the D gene TCRdb calls, TRBD1, cannot be checked with no DNA. The CDR3 sequence is 16 residues long. Per germline, CDR1 MNHEY and CDR2 SVGEGT. The CDR3 here is CASSYRAGEAQETQYF.

The chain links TRBV29-1 to TRBJ1-5; checking the TCRdb D call of TRBD1 is not possible without DNA. CDR1 is SQVTM and CDR2 is ANQGSEA in the germline V gene. This CDR3 comprises 13 residues. The CDR3 spells CSVARGINQPQHF.

The V call is TRBV5-1, the J call TRBJ2-1. Germline loops: CDR1 SGHRS, CDR2 YFSETQ. CDR3 length: 15 amino acids. The CDR3: CASRERGSSYNEQFF.

This chain links TRBV7-9 with TRBJ2-7. The CDR3 extends over 14 amino acids. Germline V CDR1 and CDR2: SEHNR, FQNEAQ (reference sequence). The CDR3 sequence is CASSLGNSAWEQYF.

The V call is TRBV18, the J call TRBJ2-7; TCRdb proposes TRBD2, but this gene call is untestable without DNA. The length of the CDR3 is 16 residues. CDR1 is KGHSH, CDR2 LQKENI, per germline. CDR3 loop: CASSPWTSGATYEQYF.

The V gene is TRBV20-1, the J gene TRBJ2-1; TCRdb returns TRBD1, unconfirmable since there is no DNA. Germline-derived CDR1 and CDR2 are DFQATT and SNEGSKA (reference sequence). The CDR3 is made up of 12 amino acids. The CDR3 loop is CSAPPGRKGQFF.

V is TRBV20-1 and J is TRBJ1-5; TCRdb calls TRBD1, which cannot be checked without DNA. This CDR3 region has 14 residues. Germline-derived CDR1 and CDR2 are DFQATT and SNEGSKA (reference sequence). The CDR3 loop is CSASSRGRDQPQHF.

CDR3: CATSETGGSEKLFF. The gene calls are TRBV24-1 and TRBJ1-4; the D call from TCRdb, TRBD1, cannot be confirmed without DNA. Germline V CDR1 and CDR2: KGHDR, SFDVKD. CDR3 length equals 14 residues.

The V and J genes are TRBV5-1 and TRBJ1-1; TCRdb's D call, TRBD1, is unchecked because there is no DNA. The CDR3 consists of 16 residues. Germline V gives CDR1 SGHRS, CDR2 YFSETQ. The CDR3 loop is CASSGKPAGVNTEAFF. The full variable domain, in which reference TRBV5-1 and TRBJ1-1 provide the parts outside the CDR3, is KAGVTQTPRYLIKTRGQQVTLSCSPISGHRSVSWYQQTPGQGLQFLFEYFSETQRNKGNFPGRFSGRQFSNSRSEMNVSTLELGDSALYLCASSGKPAGVNTEAFFGQGTRLTVV.

V usage is TRBV2 and J usage is TRBJ1-2. The CDR3 has 11 amino acids. CDR1 SNHLY and CDR2 FYNNEI come from the germline V gene. CDR3 region: CASSGLYGYTF.

The chain is built from TRBV6-2 or TRBV6-3 and TRBJ2-1; the D call of TRBD2 rests on TCRdb alone, since no DNA is present to check it. Per germline, CDR1 MNHEY and CDR2 SVGEGT. The CDR3 has 15 amino acids. CDR3 sequence: CASRELAGGYNEQFF.

This rearrangement joins TRBV29-1 to TRBJ2-1; TCRdb reports TRBD1, a call that lacks DNA to check it against. The CDR3 loop spans 14 amino acids. Germline CDR1 is SQVTM and CDR2 is ANQGSEA. This CDR3 is CSVERGSSYNEQFF.

The chain uses TRBV20-1 and TRBJ2-7; lacking DNA, the TRBD2 call made by TCRdb goes unchecked. This CDR3 comprises 11 residues. Germline CDR1 reads DFQATT; CDR2 reads SNEGSKA (reference sequence). The CDR3 spells CSAGPRYEQYF.

The gene calls are TRBV28 and TRBJ2-5; TCRdb outputs TRBD1, but without DNA this stays unchecked. Germline lookup yields CDR1 MDHEN and CDR2 SYDVKM. This CDR3 is built from 15 residues. The CDR3 reads CASSEGQVLQETQYF.

The chain couples TRBV7-3 to TRBJ2-3. CDR3 length equals 18 residues. Germline-derived CDR1 and CDR2 are SGHTA and FQGTGA. CDR3 region: CASSLSGKASGPTDTQYF.